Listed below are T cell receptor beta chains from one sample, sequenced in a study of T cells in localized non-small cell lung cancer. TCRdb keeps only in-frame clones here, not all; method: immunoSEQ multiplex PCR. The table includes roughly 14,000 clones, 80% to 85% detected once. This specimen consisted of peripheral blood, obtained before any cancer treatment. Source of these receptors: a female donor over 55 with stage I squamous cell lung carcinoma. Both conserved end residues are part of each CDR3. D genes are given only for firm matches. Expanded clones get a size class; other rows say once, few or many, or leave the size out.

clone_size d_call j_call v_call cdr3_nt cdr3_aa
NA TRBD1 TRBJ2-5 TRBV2 TGTGCCAGCAGTCCGGACAGGGGTGGAGAGACCCAGTACTTC CASSPDRGGETQYF
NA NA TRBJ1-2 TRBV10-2 TGCGCCAGCAGCCCACAGGACTATGGCTACACCTTC CASSPQDYGYTF
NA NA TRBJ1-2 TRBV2 TGTGCCAGCAGTGAAGAGGGGTATGGCTACACCTTC CASSEEGYGYTF
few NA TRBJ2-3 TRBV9 TGTGCCAGCAGCAGAGGACCCCCAGATACGCAGTATTTT CASSRGPPDTQYF
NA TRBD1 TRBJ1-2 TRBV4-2 TGTGCCAGCAGCCAAGAAGGACAGGGGGTTGATGGCTACACCTTC CASSQEGQGVDGYTF
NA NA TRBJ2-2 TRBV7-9 TGTGCCAGCAGCTTAGGGCAGTCAGCCTACACCGGGGAGCTGTTTTTT CASSLGQSAYTGELFF
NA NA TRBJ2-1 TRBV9 TGTGCCAGCAGCCCACGGACGGCGATTCCGAATGAGCAGTTCTTC CASSPRTAIPNEQFF
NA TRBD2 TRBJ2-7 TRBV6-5 TGTGCCAGCAGTCGAGGACTAGCGGGCGAGCAGTACTTC CASSRGLAGEQYF
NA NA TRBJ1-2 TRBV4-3 TGCGCCAGCAGCCAAGACAGGGAATACGGCTACACCTTC CASSQDREYGYTF
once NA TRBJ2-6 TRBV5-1 TGCGCCAGCAGCGAACAGGGAGCTGGGGCCAACGTCCTGACTTTC CASSEQGAGANVLTF
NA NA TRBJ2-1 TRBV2 TGTGCCAGCAGGGGAGCAGCCGATGAGCAGTTCTTC CASRGAADEQFF
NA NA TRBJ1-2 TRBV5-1 TGCGCCAGCAGCTTGGGACAGAACTATGGCTACACCTTC CASSLGQNYGYTF
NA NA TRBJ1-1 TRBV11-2 TGTGCCAGCAGCGCACCCCCGGCAGGGACGAACACTGAAGCTTTCTTT CASSAPPAGTNTEAFF
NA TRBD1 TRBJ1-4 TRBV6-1 TGTGCCAGCAGTTATGACAGGGGGCTTGAAAAACTGTTTTTT CASSYDRGLEKLFF
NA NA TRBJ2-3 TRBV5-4 TGTGCCAGCAGCTTGGAGGGCTGGGGCCAGAGCCGCACAGATACGCAGTATTTT CASSLEGWGQSRTDTQYF
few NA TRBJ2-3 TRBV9 TGTGCCAGCAGCGTAGAGGGGGGGCGGACAGATACGCAGTATTTT CASSVEGGRTDTQYF
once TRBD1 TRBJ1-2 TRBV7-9 TGTGCCAGCAGCACAGGACAGGGTAGAAACTATGGCTACACCTTC CASSTGQGRNYGYTF
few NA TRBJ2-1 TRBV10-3 TGTGCCATCAGTGAGGTTGGCTACAATGAGCAGTTCTTC CAISEVGYNEQFF
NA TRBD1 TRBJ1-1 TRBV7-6 TGTGCCAGCAGCGGCAGGGGGCTGAGCACTGAAGCTTTCTTT CASSGRGLSTEAFF
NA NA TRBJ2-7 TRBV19 TGTGCCAGTAGTCTAGAAAGAGGCCCCCACTACGAGCAGTACTTC CASSLERGPHYEQYF
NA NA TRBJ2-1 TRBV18 TGTGCCAGCTCACCCTTGCGGGGGCGAAACAATGAGCAGTTCTTC CASSPLRGRNNEQFF
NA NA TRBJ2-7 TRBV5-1 TGCGCCAGCAGCTTGGGACGGGGACTCTCCTACGAGCAGTACTTC CASSLGRGLSYEQYF
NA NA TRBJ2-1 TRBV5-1 TGCGCCAGCAGCTTGGAGGGGGGAACCTACAATGAGCAGTTCTTC CASSLEGGTYNEQFF
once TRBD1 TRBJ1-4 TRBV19 TGTGCCAGTAGCCCTGACAGGGGTGGAACTAATGAAAAACTGTTTTTT CASSPDRGGTNEKLFF